The 27 T cell receptor beta chains listed next were all sequenced from one sample in a study of metastatic and nonmetastatic thyroid tumors. Until they underwent thyroid surgery, no patient had received any treatment. TCRdb used MiXCR to call clones anew from the PCR reads. The sample lists fewer than 50,000 clones, about 16% occurring once. Material for sequencing was blood. These receptors were taken from a female donor with papillary thyroid cancer or a benign thyroid nodule (not recorded which). Some clones in this sample may be carry-over from other donors' samples.

This clone was seen a few times. The gene calls are TRBV5-4 and TRBJ2-7; TRBD1 matches at 7 bases. Germline V CDR1 and CDR2: SGHNT, YYREEE (reference sequence). V dropped 4 bases and J dropped 4; count of bases not matched to a gene: 5. This CDR3 has 13 residues. The CDR3 DNA reads as TGTGCCAGCAGCGTGACAGGGAATTACGAGCAGTACTTC. The encoded protein is CASSVTGNYEQYF.

This rearrangement joins TRBV20-1 to TRBJ2-7; 11 nucleotides align to TRBD2. Germline V lookup: CDR1 DFQATT, CDR2 SNEGSKA (reference sequence). The length of the CDR3 is 16 residues. The V gene end was trimmed by 6 bases and the J gene end by 4 bases; junction bases not matched to a gene: 14. The DNA for the CDR3 is TGCAGTGCCCGGCCCACCTTAGCGGGGGGGCTGTACGAGCAGTACTTC. The encoded protein is CSARPTLAGGLYEQYF.

This clone occurred many times. The rearrangement joins TRBV11-3 to TRBJ1-5; D not certain. With 0 bases removed from V and 3 bases from J, the gap between germline ends came to 12 bases. The CDR3 consists of 16 residues. From germline, CDR1 is SGHNT and CDR2 YENEEA. CDR3 residues: CASSLDLGSPNQPQHF. DNA for the CDR3: TGTGCCAGCAGCTTAGATTTGGGGAGCCCCAATCAGCCCCAGCATTTT.

Of note for this clone: A much larger clone lies a single base off, so this may be a read error. This chain connects TRBV20-1 to TRBJ2-5; D is uncertain. Trimming cost V 1 base and J 5 bases, with 8 bases left between them. The CDR3 extends over 12 amino acids. The germline CDR1 and CDR2 sequences are DFQATT and SNEGSKA (reference sequence). The CDR3, as DNA: TGCAGTGCTAGAGTGTGGCTGGAGACCCAGTACTTC. Translating it yields CSARVWLETQYF.

The rearrangement uses TRBV6-1 and TRBJ2-7; TRBD1 aligns across 12 bases. The CDR3 length is 14 residues. Germline trimming cut 5 bases from V and 6 bases from J; bases unmatched to any gene: 5. Germline assignment: CDR1 MNHNS and CDR2 SASEGT. This CDR3 reads CASSLGTGGREQYF. DNA of the CDR3: TGTGCCAGCAGTCTGGGGACAGGGGGCCGCGAGCAGTACTTC.

This rearrangement joins TRBV11-3 to TRBJ2-5, with D hard to call. The CDR3 runs 14 residues. Trimming took 1 base from V and 2 from J, leaving 8 bases between them. Germline V gene data show CDR1 as SGHNT and CDR2 as YENEEA. The CDR3 region is CASSLVLGQETQYF. The DNA for the CDR3 is TGTGCCAGCAGCTTAGTCCTGGGACAAGAGACCCAGTACTTC.

The chain combines TRBV11-2 with TRBJ2-4; D may be TRBD2 (6 bases). This CDR3 spans 18 amino acids. The V gene's germline CDR1 is SGHAT and CDR2 FQNNGV. Trimming pared 1 base from V and 1 base from J, leaving 17 bases between. The CDR3 sequence: CASSLGVFGTWAKNIQYF. The CDR3 DNA reads as TGTGCCAGCAGCTTAGGCGTCTTTGGGACTTGGGCCAAAAACATTCAGTACTTC. The full variable domain, its missing parts supplied by reference TRBV11-2 and TRBJ2-4, is EAGVAQSPRYKIIEKRQSVAFWCNPISGHATLYWYQQILGQGPKLLIQFQNNGVVDDSQLPKDRFSAERLKGVDSTLKIQPAKLEDSAVYLCASSLGVFGTWAKNIQYFGAGTRLSVL.

Ten or more counts support this clone. V usage is TRBV25-1 and J usage is TRBJ1-2, with a tentative D call TRBD1 (5 bases). Germline lookup yields CDR1 MGHDK and CDR2 SYGVNS. The length of the CDR3 is 14 residues. Trimming pared 3 bases from V and 3 bases from J, leaving 11 bases between. Written as DNA, the CDR3 is TGTGCCAGCAGTGACAATGGCAGGGACTATGGCTACACCTTC. It yields the protein CASSDNGRDYGYTF.

In its sample, this clone was seen many times. The chain couples TRBV20-1 to TRBJ1-1; D is perhaps TRBD1 (5 bases). Per the germline V gene, CDR1 is DFQATT and CDR2 is SNEGSKA (reference sequence). The V gene lost 5 bases and the J gene lost 0 bases, with 13 bases spanning the gap. This CDR3 has 14 amino acids. The CDR3 here is CSAPQRQMNTEAFF. CDR3 nucleotides: TGCAGTGCTCCCCAACGACAGATGAACACTGAAGCTTTCTTT.

The rearrangement links TRBV19 to TRBJ2-2; no reliable D call. The CDR3 is 13 residues long. Trimming took 3 bases from V and 4 from J, leaving 6 bases between them. Germline V lookup: CDR1 LNHDA, CDR2 SQIVND (reference sequence). CDR3 DNA sequence: TGTGCCAGTAGTATCACTCTCACCGGGGAGCTGTTTTTT. It is translated as CASSITLTGELFF.

This chain connects TRBV2 to TRBJ2-7; 7 positions match TRBD2. This CDR3 has 13 amino acids. V lost 7 bases, J lost 5 bases, and 8 bases stayed unmatched. The germline CDR1 and CDR2 sequences are SNHLY and FYNNEI. The CDR3 reads CASTGQGGDEQYF. In nucleotides, the CDR3 is TGTGCCAGCACGGGGCAGGGAGGGGACGAGCAGTACTTC.

This clone showed up many times. The chain couples TRBV11-3 to TRBJ2-1; D uncertain. Germline V lookup: CDR1 SGHNT, CDR2 YENEEA. V lost 1 base to trimming and J lost 8 bases, with 15 bases between them. This CDR3 has 15 amino acids. As DNA, the CDR3 is TGTGCCAGCAGCTTAGGCCCTCTTAGAAGCGATGAGCAGTTCTTC. This translates into CASSLGPLRSDEQFF.

With respect to this clone: Likely a read error: the CDR3 ends without its conserved phenylalanine or tryptophan. Because the CDR3's place on the DNA is in doubt, the DNA is left out and the CDR3 is given as listed by TCRdb. The rearrangement joins TRBV10-1 to TRBJ2-1. The CDR3 is 12 amino acids in total, end residues counted. Germline V gene lookup returns CDR1 WNHNN and CDR2 SYGVQD (reference sequence). CDR3 protein: CASSDQWDEPFL.

This clone was picked up many times. The chain has TRBV20-1 and TRBJ2-7; D is undetermined. The CDR3 is 14 residues long. V was trimmed by 5 bases and J by 3 bases, leaving 17 bases between them. Germline CDR1 and CDR2: DFQATT and SNEGSKA (reference sequence). In DNA, the CDR3 is TGCAGTGCTGCAGCCGGTGACGCAGACTACGAGCAGTACTTC. This translates into CSAAAGDADYEQYF.

This clone was counted at least ten times. The chain recombines TRBV5-6 with TRBJ1-2; 11 positions agree with TRBD1. The CDR3 totals 14 residues. The germline V gene encodes CDR1 SGHDT and CDR2 YYEEEE. Trimming cost V 6 bases and J 2 bases; bases outside gene matches: 3. The CDR3 loop is CASTRDRGNYGYTF. The CDR3 DNA is TGTGCCAGCACCCGGGACAGGGGGAACTATGGCTACACCTTC.

This clone has ten or more counts. The gene calls are TRBV10-3 and TRBJ1-6; TRBD1 matches at 7 bases. The CDR3 spans 16 residues. Germline V lookup: CDR1 ENHRY, CDR2 SYGVKD. With 8 bases clipped from V and 7 bases from J, the junction kept 14 bases outside the gene matches. CDR3 nucleotides: TGTGCCATCGGGGGGACAGCAAACGATGGGAATTCACCCCTCCACTTT. Its translation is CAIGGTANDGNSPLHF.

This clone was picked up many times. The CDR3 DNA reads TGTGCCAGCAGCGAGGCACACACTAGGGACTATGGCTACACCTTC. Translated, it gives CASSEAHTRDYGYTF. J is TRBJ1-2 and V is TRBV9; D remains ambiguous. Trimming pared 3 bases from V and 3 bases from J, leaving 15 bases between. The CDR3 spans 15 residues. Germline CDR1 reads SGDLS; CDR2 reads YYNGEE.

The V gene is TRBV3-1, the J gene TRBJ2-3; tentative D call: TRBD1 (5 bases). Germline CDR1 is LGHDT and CDR2 is YNNKEL (reference sequence). The CDR3 runs to 16 residues. Deletions cut 0 bases from V and 0 bases from J, with 10 bases between. This CDR3 is CASSQDGARSTDTQYF. In DNA, the CDR3 is TGTGCCAGCAGCCAAGATGGGGCGAGGAGCACAGATACGCAGTATTTT.

This clone was seen repeatedly, ten times or more. This rearrangement joins TRBV28 to TRBJ1-2; a possible D gene is TRBD1 (5 bases). The germline CDR1 and CDR2 sequences are MDHEN and SYDVKM. Trimming took 3 bases from V and 8 from J, leaving 19 bases between them. CDR3 size: 15 residues. CDR3 loop: CASSFQGRPYGGYTF. CDR3 nucleotide sequence: TGTGCCAGCAGTTTCCAGGGACGGCCCTATGGCGGCTACACCTTC.

A note on this clone: Other DNA sequences from this sample encode an identical CDR3 as well. V is TRBV2 and J is TRBJ1-2; D is unclear. Germline V gene lookup returns CDR1 SNHLY and CDR2 FYNNEI. This CDR3 has 8 residues. Here the CDR3 DNA reads TGTGCAGGCGAAGGCTACACCTTC. Encoded protein: CAGEGYTF.

In this sample, this clone is medium-sized. V usage is TRBV2 and J usage is TRBJ1-6; no definite D call. The V gene's germline CDR1 is SNHLY and CDR2 FYNNEI. The CDR3 spans 14 residues. Trimming took off 4 bases at V and 9 bases at J, with 13 bases between the two ends. The CDR3 sequence is CASSALYLGSPLHF. In DNA form, the CDR3 reads TGTGCCAGCAGTGCTCTCTACCTGGGTTCACCCCTCCACTTT. Based on the CDR3 plus reference TRBV2 and TRBJ1-6, the full variable domain is EPEVTQTPSHQVTQMGQEVILRCVPISNHLYFYWYRQILGQKVEFLVSFYNNEISEKSEIFDDQFSVERPDGSNFTLKIRSTKLEDSAMYFCASSALYLGSPLHFGNGTRLTVT.

This clone was detected many times. The genes are TRBV14 and TRBJ2-3, with D perhaps TRBD2 (5 bases). With 4 bases removed from V and 6 bases from J, the gap between germline ends came to 11 bases. CDR3 size: 13 residues. CDR1 is SGHDN, CDR2 FVKESK, per germline. CDR3 amino acids: CASSLGLFDTQYF. The CDR3 DNA follows: TGTGCCAGCAGCCTCGGACTCTTCGATACGCAGTATTTT.

The chain carries TRBV5-6 and TRBJ1-1, with 12 bases that match TRBD1. CDR1 is SGHDT and CDR2 is YYEEEE in the germline V gene. V was clipped by 3 bases and J by 5 bases; unmatched bases: 2. The CDR3 extends over 14 amino acids. The CDR3 sequence is CASSWDRGLTEAFF. CDR3 bases: TGTGCCAGCAGCTGGGACAGGGGGCTTACTGAAGCTTTCTTT.

Many counts were recorded for this clone. The chain joins TRBV11-2 to TRBJ2-6; D remains ambiguous. The CDR3 is 17 residues long. Trimming removed 1 base from V and 0 bases from J, with 10 bases in between. From germline, CDR1 is SGHAT and CDR2 FQNNGV. CDR3 DNA: TGTGCCAGCAGCTTAGGTGGCGGCTACTCTGGGGCCAACGTCCTGACTTTC. Encoded protein: CASSLGGGYSGANVLTF.

By sample share, this clone is medium-sized (0.01 to 0.1%). The V and J genes are TRBV6-1 and TRBJ2-6, with TRBD1 matching 9 bases. The germline V gene has CDR1 MNHNS and CDR2 SASEGT. The CDR3 length is 15 residues. J gave up 2 bases and V 4 bases, and 0 bases lay outside the gene matches. CDR3 in amino acids: CASSGQGAGANVLTF. The CDR3 DNA follows: TGTGCCAGCAGTGGACAGGGGGCTGGGGCCAACGTCCTGACTTTC.

This clone was detected ten times or more. This sequence joins TRBV5-1 and TRBJ1-1; maybe TRBD1 (6 bases). This CDR3 has 12 residues. Per the germline V gene, CDR1 is SGHRS and CDR2 is YFSETQ. V lost 0 bases and J lost 7, with 7 bases in between. The CDR3 bases are TGCGCCAGCAGCTTGGAGGACAGTGAAGCTTTCTTT. This gives the protein CASSLEDSEAFF.

This clone was counted only a few times. Being one base from a much bigger clone, this may be a read error. The same CDR3 arises from other DNA sequences in this sample as well. The rearrangement links TRBV9 to TRBJ2-5, with D hard to call. Germline V gene data show CDR1 as SGDLS and CDR2 as YYNGEE. CDR3 length: 13 residues. V was pared by 1 base and J by 5 bases, with 9 bases between. CDR3 sequence: CASSVLGGETQYF. CDR3 DNA sequence: TGTGCCAGCAGCGTACTAGGTGGGGAGACCCAGTACTTC.